Listed here are 5 T cell receptor beta chains from one sample, sequenced in a study of control samples from healthy donors and cancer patients. Here immunoSEQ multiplex PCR was the method, and the copy in TCRdb shows in-frame clones only, minus some. The sample lists 75,000 to 100,000 clones, about 86% occurring once. The specimen sequenced was blood. These receptors all stem from a woman between 50 and 59 years old in good health.

The J gene is TRBJ2-5, the V gene TRBV3-1 (or the pseudogene TRBV3-2); weak D call: TRBD1 (6 bases). Germline CDR1 reads LGHDT; CDR2 reads YNNKEL (reference sequence). The CDR3 covers 13 residues. Trimming removed 6 bases from V and 2 bases from J, with 10 bases in between. DNA for the CDR3: TGTGCCAGCAGTCGTGGACAGCAAGAGACCCAGTACTTC. It codes for CASSRGQQETQYF.

The chain combines TRBV6-4 with TRBJ2-1, with a possible D match to TRBD2 (6 bases). V lost 0 bases and J 9 bases, leaving 12 bases between the germline ends. The CDR3 consists of 14 residues. The V gene's germline CDR1 is MRHNA and CDR2 SNTAGT. The CDR3 spells CASSDSYGSVEQFF. The DNA for the CDR3 is TGTGCCAGCAGTGACTCTTACGGGAGCGTTGAGCAGTTCTTC.

V gene TRBV4-1 combines with J gene TRBJ2-7; 7 bases map to TRBD1. Germline V lookup: CDR1 MGHRA, CDR2 YSYEKL. The CDR3 contains 17 residues. V gave up 4 bases and J gave up 6 bases; unmatched junction bases: 18. CDR3 DNA sequence: TGCGCCAGCAGCCGCTCCCCCCGACAGGGAAGATTGGGCGAGCAGTACTTC. Its protein is CASSRSPRQGRLGEQYF.

This clone has more than one count but fewer than ten. CDR3 DNA: TGTGCCAGCAGTGACGCAGGGCCTTCATTTAATCAGCCCCAGCATTTT. This gives the protein CASSDAGPSFNQPQHF. The chain combines TRBV2 with TRBJ1-5; possible D gene TRBD1, 5 bases. This CDR3 spans 16 amino acids. The V gene's germline CDR1 is SNHLY and CDR2 FYNNEI. V was shortened by 3 bases and J by 4 bases, with 16 bases between the two germline ends.

The rearrangement uses TRBV11-3 and TRBJ1-1, with D uncertain. CDR1 is SGHNT, CDR2 YENEEA, per germline. V was pared by 0 bases and J by 1 base, with 3 bases between. The CDR3 consists of 13 residues. The DNA of the CDR3 is TGTGCCAGCAGCTTAGACAGGAACACTGAAGCTTTCTTT. Translation gives CASSLDRNTEAFF.